This T cell receptor (beta chain) derives from a study of T cell responses to AZD1222 COVID-19 vaccine. General observations from the study: The repertoires were collected only after the peak T cell response.

Looked up from germline, CDR1 is MNHEY and CDR2 is SVGAGI. The CDR3 loop spans 12 amino acids. V gave up 2 bases and J gave up 6 bases, with 4 bases separating them. Turning to this clone: Its antigen remains unknown.

Generated by immunoSEQ multiplex PCR, the TCRdb table keeps only in-frame clones and is missing some. This table has roughly 86,000 clones, about 85% appearing once. Pooled in the analysis were second doses at about 4 or about 12 weeks. This specimen consisted of peripheral blood, obtained 28 days after the second AZD1222 dose. The rearrangement uses TRBV6-5 and TRBJ2-2; D call uncertain. The TCR comes from an adult who received the AZD1222 COVID-19 vaccine. The CDR3 protein is CASSYQSGELFF. CDR3 nucleotides: TGTGCCAGCAGTTACCAATCCGGGGAGCTGTTTTTT.